One and the same sample provided the 17 T cell receptor beta chains below, sequenced in a study of T cell responses to AZD1222 COVID-19 vaccine. The method was immunoSEQ multiplex PCR; TCRdb's version includes in-frame clones alone and lacks a portion of them. The sample contains about 100,000 clones, just under 90% of which appear only once. The sample was peripheral blood, taken on day 0 of AZD1222 vaccination. The receptors were gathered from an adult in good health.

The chain has TRBV7-3 and TRBJ1-1, with a weak D call TRBD1 (6 bases). Between the trimmed V and J ends, which lost 2 bases and 5 bases, there was a span of 21 bases. CDR3 size: 17 residues. CDR1 and CDR2 from the germline V gene are SGHTA and FQGTGA. In nucleotides, the CDR3 is TGTGCCAGCAGCTTATTCCCCCCCGGGACAAGTCATACTGAAGCTTTCTTT. This gives the protein CASSLFPPGTSHTEAFF.

This clone was seen a single time. The V call is TRBV5-1, the J call TRBJ1-4; D is unclear. V shed 5 bases and J shed 5 bases, with 10 bases lying between them. CDR1 is SGHRS and CDR2 is YFSETQ in the germline V gene. This CDR3 has 13 residues. The CDR3 sequence is CASRSNGNEKLFF. CDR3 nucleotide sequence: TGCGCCAGCAGGTCCAATGGAAATGAAAAACTGTTTTTT.

J is TRBJ1-5 and V is TRBV7-2; maybe TRBD1 (6 bases). This CDR3 contains 15 residues. The germline V gene has CDR1 SGHTA and CDR2 FQGNSA. V gave up 6 bases and J gave up 4 bases, with 16 bases separating them. This CDR3 is CASRNGGALNQPQHF. CDR3 nucleotide sequence: TGTGCCAGCAGAAACGGGGGGGCCCTAAATCAGCCCCAGCATTTT.

The chain carries TRBV9 and TRBJ2-1, with D possibly called TRBD1 or TRBD2 (6 bases each). Germline lookup yields CDR1 SGDLS and CDR2 YYNGEE. Trimming removed 0 bases at V and 6 bases at J, with 19 bases between. This CDR3 comprises 17 residues. The CDR3 bases are TGTGCCAGCAGCGTAGGTTTAGGGGGGACTTTGACCAATGAGCAGTTCTTC. Its protein product is CASSVGLGGTLTNEQFF.

The chain employs TRBV7-9 and TRBJ2-3, with 7 bases identical to TRBD2. The CDR3 runs to 14 residues. After removal of 4 bases from V and 4 bases from J, the junction contained 5 bases not matched to a gene. CDR1 SEHNR and CDR2 FQNEAQ come from the germline V gene (reference sequence). In DNA form, the CDR3 reads TGTGCCAGCAGCTCCCGGACTAGTGCAGATACGCAGTATTTT. Protein sequence: CASSSRTSADTQYF. Using reference TRBV7-9 and TRBJ2-3 for the parts outside the CDR3, the full variable domain is DTGVSQNPRHKITKRGQNVTFRCDPISEHNRLYWYRQTLGQGPEFLTYFQNEAQLEKSRLLSDRFSAERPKGSFSTLEIQRTEQGDSAMYLCASSSRTSADTQYFGPGTRLTVL.

The chain combines TRBV5-1 with TRBJ1-3; D not certain. The CDR3 is 15 amino acids. V was shortened by 0 bases and J by 0 bases, with 7 bases between the two germline ends. Germline V gene lookup returns CDR1 SGHRS and CDR2 YFSETQ. In nucleotides, the CDR3 is TGCGCCAGCAGCTTGGGAAGCATCTCTGGAAACACCATATATTTT. Its protein is CASSLGSISGNTIYF.

V and J are TRBV29-1 and TRBJ2-1, with 8 nucleotides matching TRBD2. CDR3 length: 13 residues. Germline V gene lookup returns CDR1 SQVTM and CDR2 ANQGSEA. CDR3 DNA sequence: TGCATCACAGGCGGGGGGCCGGCGAATGAGCAGTTCTTC. This gives the protein CITGGGPANEQFF.

The chain carries TRBV6-5 and TRBJ1-1; possibly TRBD1 for D (5 bases). Germline V CDR1 and CDR2: MNHEY, SVGAGI. The CDR3 sequence is 15 residues long. The ends were cut back, 2 bases at V and 0 bases at J, with 10 bases in the middle. The CDR3 is CASSYTWTLNTEAFF. CDR3 DNA: TGTGCCAGCAGTTACACCTGGACATTGAACACTGAAGCTTTCTTT.

Note on this clone: One junction end disagrees with the germline gene, perhaps due to a read error. The chain uses TRBV5-6 and TRBJ1-5, with a tentative D call TRBD1 (5 bases). Per germline, CDR1 SGHDT and CDR2 YYEEEE. The CDR3 is made up of 17 amino acids. The CDR3 DNA follows: TGTGCCAGCACCTTGAGGGGAAGGGGAGGGAGCAATCAGCCCCAGCATTTT. Protein: CASTLRGRGGSNQPQHF. The variable domain in full, completed from reference TRBV5-6 and TRBJ1-5, reads DAGVTQSPTHLIKTRGQQVTLRCSPKSGHDTVSWYQQALGQGPQFIFQYYEEEERQRGNFPDRFSGHQFPNYSSELNVNALLLGDSALYLCASTLRGRGGSNQPQHFGDGTRLSIL.

This chain joins TRBV21-1 and TRBJ2-7; TRBD1, as called in the table, went unchecked against the DNA. TRBV21-1 is termed a pseudogene. The length of the CDR3 is 15 residues. The chain's CDR3 is CASPYRGQESYEQYF. The DNA of the CDR3 is TGTGCCAGCCCTTACCGAGGACAGGAGTCCTACGAGCAGTACTTC.

The sample holds one count of this clone. The chain joins TRBV11-2 to TRBJ1-2; a possible D gene is TRBD1 (6 bases). The germline CDR1 and CDR2 sequences are SGHAT and FQNNGV. This CDR3 has 14 residues. V dropped 1 base and J dropped 4 bases, with 10 bases sitting between them. The CDR3 DNA follows: TGTGCCAGCAGCTTAGTTGGGGGCAGCTATGGCTACACCTTC. Translation gives CASSLVGGSYGYTF.

J is TRBJ2-7 and V is TRBV19, with a possible D match to TRBD1 (5 bases). The germline CDR1 and CDR2 sequences are LNHDA and SQIVND (reference sequence). The CDR3 sequence is 15 residues long. Trimming left V 1 base short and J 1 base short, with 11 bases between. The CDR3 here is CASSIGPGPSYEQYF. The DNA for the CDR3 is TGTGCCAGTAGTATAGGTCCAGGGCCTTCCTACGAGCAGTACTTC.

The rearrangement joins TRBV3-1 (or the pseudogene TRBV3-2) to TRBJ1-3; 7 bases are shared with TRBD1. The CDR3 is 17 amino acids. Per the germline V gene, CDR1 is LGHDT and CDR2 is YNNKEL (reference sequence). Trimming cost V 2 bases and J 3 bases; bases outside gene matches: 10. The CDR3 nucleotides read TGTGCCAGCAGCCAAAGGGCCAGGGCAGGGGGTGGAAACACCATATATTTT. Amino acids: CASSQRARAGGGNTIYF.

V is TRBV5-4 and J is TRBJ2-5, with TRBD2 identical over 10 bases. The V segment lost 2 bases and the J segment 7 bases; nucleotides outside the gene matches: 5. Germline V lookup: CDR1 SGHNT, CDR2 YYREEE (reference sequence). CDR3 length: 14 residues. The CDR3 DNA reads TGTGCCAGCAGCTTAGCGGGGGGGCCGTGGACCCAGTACTTC. It codes for CASSLAGGPWTQYF.

The CDR3 reads CASSLLAGGYQPQHF. CDR3 coding DNA: TGTGCCAGCAGCTTGTTGGCGGGAGGCTATCAGCCCCAGCATTTT. The chain recombines TRBV5-6 with TRBJ1-5; no reliable D call. Trimming cost V 1 base and J 5 bases, with 13 bases left between them. This CDR3 has 15 residues. The germline V gene has CDR1 SGHDT and CDR2 YYEEEE.

V usage is TRBV28 and J usage is TRBJ2-7; maybe TRBD2 (5 bases). In germline, CDR1 is MDHEN, CDR2 SYDVKM. V gave up 9 bases and J gave up 2 bases, with 11 bases separating them. The CDR3 runs 12 residues. CDR3 DNA: TGTGCCAGTTCCGGGGATACCTACGAGCAGTACTTC. This encodes CASSGDTYEQYF.

In this sample, this clone turned up once. The genes are TRBV5-1 and TRBJ1-1; D is perhaps TRBD1 (6 bases). V lost 2 bases, J lost 6 bases, and 14 bases lay in between. Germline-derived CDR1 and CDR2 are SGHRS and YFSETQ. The CDR3 has 14 amino acids. The CDR3 spells CASSFNFQGSEAFF. CDR3 sequence (DNA): TGCGCCAGCAGCTTTAATTTCCAGGGGTCTGAAGCTTTCTTT.